This TCR beta chain was found in a study of T cell repertoires in cytomegalovirus infection (dated by TCRdb to between 2018 and 2020). The study in broad terms: Donor HLA type was relevant to the analysis, as public TCR beta signatures indicated carriage of CMV infection together with the matching HLA type.

Here is what the overall study found, with its caveats: Carriers of CMV infection plus the relevant HLA type were discriminated by the cumulative frequency of public TCR beta family members in the study cohort and in an independent approximately 340-donor cohort. In the ex vivo response, HLA-C-restricted CMV-specific TCR beta clonotypes were dominant, and in two of eight donors the single most frequent clonotype came from this HLA-C-restricted group.

The CDR3 runs 13 amino acids, cysteine and phenylalanine included. The only DNA kept is the CDR3, 39 bases in frame from the first base. CDR1 is given as SGHTA and CDR2 as FQGNSA, both from the germline V gene. Cut back by 2 bases and 7 bases, the V and J ends lie 11 bases apart. This clonotype has ten or more counts. It has no known antigen specificity. No much larger clone exists at a distance of one base, and base qualities are not known. The data were produced on an Illumina HiSeq 1500. TCRdb reworked the public reads: Q25 trimming with fastp, MiXCR clone assembly, productive beta chains retained. Rows are combined by CDR3 protein, so each entry shows the most common genes and DNA. In all, the sample holds about 330,000 distinct CDR3 sequences, and 8% to 9.5% of those were seen once. The biggest ten clones account for approximately 4.5% of the sample.

Sequencing input: PBMCs. Recombination linked TRBV7-2 to TRBJ1-1, with a weak D call of TRBD1 (6 bases match). This receptor was identified in a human donor in good health (CMV status not recorded). Some clones in this sample may be carry-over from other donors' samples. The DNA sequence is given as TGTGCCAGCAGCTTATTTGGACAGTTTGAAGCTTTCTTT. Its coded protein is CASSLFGQFEAFF.